This is a list of T cell receptor beta chains from one sample in a study of T-cell reconstitution after alpha-beta-depleted transplantation in children. TCRdb redid the calling of the PCR reads with MiXCR, one entry per CDR3 protein. The sample lists approximately 980,000 distinct CDR3 sequences, about 30% occurring once. The sequences come from PBMCs, mostly from graft donor cells, collected 360 days after TCRalphabeta/CD19-depleted stem cell transplant. The receptors derive from a boy younger than two who had a stem cell transplant for SCID, so the T cells may come from the graft donor. CDR3s include the opening cysteine and the closing phenylalanine or tryptophan. The order of the fields is CDR3 protein, CDR3 DNA, J gene, D gene, clone size, V gene. A D gene is named only where the DNA matches it firmly. Size values are once, few and many counts, or a class for expanded clones, and some rows have none.

CDR3 protein: CASSLAETQGSQYF; CDR3 DNA: TGTGCCAGCAGCTTAGCTGAAACCCAGGGGTCGCAGTATTTT; J gene: TRBJ2-3; D gene: NA; clone size: many; V gene: TRBV7-9
CDR3 protein: CASSPRSSGGTDTQYF; CDR3 DNA: TGTGCCAGCTCACCCCGATCTAGCGGGGGAACAGATACGCAGTATTTT; J gene: TRBJ2-3; D gene: TRBD2; clone size: NA; V gene: TRBV18
CDR3 protein: CSAGTGIHEQFF; CDR3 DNA: TGCAGTGCTGGGACAGGGATCCATGAGCAGTTCTTC; J gene: TRBJ2-1; D gene: TRBD1; clone size: few; V gene: TRBV20-1
CDR3 protein: CAWSVGLAGALYEQYF; CDR3 DNA: TGTGCCTGGAGTGTAGGACTAGCGGGGGCCTTATACGAGCAGTACTTC; J gene: TRBJ2-7; D gene: TRBD2; clone size: NA; V gene: TRBV30
CDR3 protein: CASSFSFGGRSREQYF; CDR3 DNA: TGTGCCAGCAGTTTTTCCTTCGGGGGGCGGTCTCGCGAGCAGTACTTC; J gene: TRBJ2-7; D gene: NA; clone size: NA; V gene: TRBV28
CDR3 protein: CSAIPAGEWGQETQYF; CDR3 DNA: TGCAGTGCTATTCCTGCGGGGGAATGGGGACAAGAGACCCAGTACTTC; J gene: TRBJ2-5; D gene: TRBD2; clone size: NA; V gene: TRBV20-1
CDR3 protein: CASSPSSGPLGIYSNQPQHF; CDR3 DNA: TGTGCCAGCAGTCCTTCGAGTGGGCCCTTGGGGATTTATAGCAATCAGCCCCAGCATTTT; J gene: TRBJ1-5; D gene: NA; clone size: NA; V gene: TRBV12-3/TRBV12-4
CDR3 protein: CASSLAGSAGPDTQYF; CDR3 DNA: TGTGCCAGCAGCTTAGCGGGGTCAGCGGGGCCAGATACGCAGTATTTT; J gene: TRBJ2-3; D gene: TRBD2; clone size: few; V gene: TRBV7-2
CDR3 protein: CASRLANTEAFF; CDR3 DNA: TGCGCCAGCAGGTTAGCGAACACTGAAGCTTTCTTT; J gene: TRBJ1-1; D gene: NA; clone size: NA; V gene: TRBV5-1
CDR3 protein: CASRRSGGALNEQFF; CDR3 DNA: TGTGCCAGCCGGCGGAGCGGGGGGGCCCTCAATGAGCAGTTCTTC; J gene: TRBJ2-1; D gene: TRBD2; clone size: once; V gene: TRBV7-3
CDR3 protein: CASSQDLPGFTDTQYF; CDR3 DNA: TGCGCCAGCAGCCAAGATCTTCCAGGCTTCACAGATACGCAGTATTTT; J gene: TRBJ2-3; D gene: NA; clone size: few; V gene: TRBV4-1
CDR3 protein: CASSLGDRINYEQYF; CDR3 DNA: TGCGCCAGCAGCTTGGGAGACAGGATAAACTACGAGCAGTACTTC; J gene: TRBJ2-7; D gene: NA; clone size: NA; V gene: TRBV5-1
CDR3 protein: CSARDRLYGGNEQFF; CDR3 DNA: TGCAGTGCTAGAGATCGTCTATACGGGGGCAATGAGCAGTTCTTC; J gene: TRBJ2-1; D gene: NA; clone size: NA; V gene: TRBV20-1
CDR3 protein: CASSVQDITDTQYF; CDR3 DNA: TGTGCCAGCAGCGTACAGGACATCACAGATACGCAGTATTTT; J gene: TRBJ2-3; D gene: NA; clone size: many; V gene: TRBV7-2
CDR3 protein: CASSLLPLGGYTF; CDR3 DNA: TGTGCCAGCAGTTTATTACCGCTCGGGGGCTACACCTTC; J gene: TRBJ1-2; D gene: NA; clone size: NA; V gene: TRBV12-3/TRBV12-4
CDR3 protein: CASSFRTSGGPGETDTQYF; CDR3 DNA: TGTGCCAGCAGCTTTAGGACTAGCGGGGGTCCCGGGGAGACAGATACGCAGTATTTT; J gene: TRBJ2-3; D gene: TRBD2; clone size: few; V gene: TRBV5-6
CDR3 protein: CASSYRLPTDTQYF; CDR3 DNA: TGTGCCAGCAGTTACAGGCTTCCTACAGATACGCAGTATTTT; J gene: TRBJ2-3; D gene: NA; clone size: few; V gene: TRBV6-5
CDR3 protein: CASSYNPPTGNNEQFF; CDR3 DNA: TGTGCCAGCAGTTACAACCCTCCCACGGGTAACAATGAGCAGTTCTTC; J gene: TRBJ2-1; D gene: NA; clone size: NA; V gene: TRBV27
CDR3 protein: CASSQDLGSGNQPQHF; CDR3 DNA: TGCGCCAGCAGCCAAGATCTCGGGAGTGGCAATCAGCCCCAGCATTTT; J gene: TRBJ1-5; D gene: NA; clone size: few; V gene: TRBV4-1
CDR3 protein: CASSEMAGTYYNEQFF; CDR3 DNA: TGCGCCAGCAGTGAGATGGCAGGGACTTACTACAATGAGCAGTTCTTC; J gene: TRBJ2-1; D gene: NA; clone size: NA; V gene: TRBV10-1
CDR3 protein: CATSRGAGQGLPATQYF; CDR3 DNA: TGTGCCACCAGCAGAGGAGCGGGACAGGGTTTACCAGCTACGCAGTATTTT; J gene: TRBJ2-3; D gene: TRBD1; clone size: few; V gene: TRBV15
CDR3 protein: CATSDPRDSVLGEQFF; CDR3 DNA: TGTGCCACCAGTGACCCCCGGGACAGTGTCTTAGGGGAGCAGTTCTTC; J gene: TRBJ2-1; D gene: TRBD1; clone size: NA; V gene: TRBV24-1
CDR3 protein: CASRSGQGASEQYF; CDR3 DNA: TGCGCCAGCAGGTCTGGACAGGGCGCTTCGGAGCAGTACTTC; J gene: TRBJ2-7; D gene: TRBD1; clone size: few; V gene: TRBV5-1
CDR3 protein: CASSHRTGGETQYF; CDR3 DNA: TGTGCCAGCAGCCATAGGACAGGGGGCGAGACCCAGTACTTC; J gene: TRBJ2-5; D gene: TRBD1; clone size: NA; V gene: TRBV11-1
CDR3 protein: CASSLKMVTSGYLAKNIQYF; CDR3 DNA: TGTGCCAGCAGCTTAAAGATGGTAACTTCCGGCTACTTAGCCAAAAACATTCAGTACTTC; J gene: TRBJ2-4; D gene: NA; clone size: NA; V gene: TRBV7-3
CDR3 protein: CASSYPSLTSGVVLFSYNEQFF; CDR3 DNA: TGTGCCAGCAGTTACCCCTCTTTAACTAGCGGGGTCGTATTATTCTCCTACAATGAGCAGTTCTTC; J gene: TRBJ2-1; D gene: TRBD2; clone size: NA; V gene: TRBV6-2/TRBV6-3
CDR3 protein: CASSLPQGRTDTQYF; CDR3 DNA: TGCGCCAGCAGCTTGCCACAGGGGCGAACAGATACGCAGTATTTT; J gene: TRBJ2-3; D gene: TRBD1; clone size: NA; V gene: TRBV5-1
CDR3 protein: CSAIETGDNQPQHF; CDR3 DNA: TGCAGTGCAATAGAGACAGGGGACAATCAGCCCCAGCATTTT; J gene: TRBJ1-5; D gene: TRBD1; clone size: NA; V gene: TRBV20-1
CDR3 protein: CSARVHPNTGELFF; CDR3 DNA: TGCAGTGCTAGGGTCCATCCGAACACCGGGGAGCTGTTTTTT; J gene: TRBJ2-2; D gene: NA; clone size: NA; V gene: TRBV20-1
CDR3 protein: CASWRGPTDTQYF; CDR3 DNA: TGCGCCAGCTGGCGGGGGCCGACAGATACGCAGTATTTT; J gene: TRBJ2-3; D gene: NA; clone size: NA; V gene: TRBV5-1
CDR3 protein: CASSSAGAGEQFF; CDR3 DNA: TGCGCCAGCAGCTCGGCTGGGGCCGGTGAGCAGTTCTTC; J gene: TRBJ2-1; D gene: NA; clone size: many; V gene: TRBV5-1
CDR3 protein: CASSVGAGEGRSNQPQHF; CDR3 DNA: TGTGCCAGCAGCGTAGGAGCAGGGGAAGGAAGAAGCAATCAGCCCCAGCATTTT; J gene: TRBJ1-5; D gene: NA; clone size: NA; V gene: TRBV9
CDR3 protein: CASSLRIGNTGELFF; CDR3 DNA: TGTGCCAGCAGTTTAAGGATAGGGAACACCGGGGAGCTGTTTTTT; J gene: TRBJ2-2; D gene: NA; clone size: NA; V gene: TRBV28
CDR3 protein: CSATPQRLQETQYF; CDR3 DNA: TGCAGTGCTACGCCCCAGAGACTCCAAGAGACCCAGTACTTC; J gene: TRBJ2-5; D gene: NA; clone size: few; V gene: TRBV20-1
CDR3 protein: CASSWGTGRRTDTQYF; CDR3 DNA: TGTGCCAGCAGCTGGGGGACAGGGAGGCGCACAGATACGCAGTATTTT; J gene: TRBJ2-3; D gene: TRBD1; clone size: NA; V gene: TRBV7-2
CDR3 protein: CSVDPRGDLRGDVGYTF; CDR3 DNA: TGCAGCGTTGACCCGCGGGGGGATCTCCGGGGCGACGTTGGCTACACCTTC; J gene: TRBJ1-2; D gene: NA; clone size: NA; V gene: TRBV29-1
CDR3 protein: CASSLQQGPNTEAFF; CDR3 DNA: TGTGCCAGCAGTTTACAACAGGGCCCCAACACTGAAGCTTTCTTT; J gene: TRBJ1-1; D gene: NA; clone size: few; V gene: TRBV27
CDR3 protein: CASKKGAQDQETQYF; CDR3 DNA: TGTGCCAGCAAGAAGGGGGCCCAGGACCAAGAGACCCAGTACTTC; J gene: TRBJ2-5; D gene: TRBD1; clone size: few; V gene: TRBV7-9
CDR3 protein: CASSQEYGASGFSYEQYF; CDR3 DNA: TGTGCCAGCAGCCAAGAATATGGGGCGAGTGGGTTTTCCTACGAGCAGTACTTC; J gene: TRBJ2-7; D gene: NA; clone size: NA; V gene: TRBV4-2
CDR3 protein: CASSHRTGNNEQFF; CDR3 DNA: TGTGCCAGCAGCCACCGTACGGGGAACAATGAGCAGTTCTTC; J gene: TRBJ2-1; D gene: NA; clone size: NA; V gene: TRBV21-1
CDR3 protein: CASSEWGRGNTGELFF; CDR3 DNA: TGTGCCAGCAGTGAATGGGGCAGGGGTAACACCGGGGAGCTGTTTTTT; J gene: TRBJ2-2; D gene: NA; clone size: NA; V gene: TRBV25-1
CDR3 protein: CASSLVPGFEQYF; CDR3 DNA: TGTGCCAGCAGCTTGGTCCCAGGGTTCGAGCAGTACTTC; J gene: TRBJ2-7; D gene: NA; clone size: NA; V gene: TRBV5-5
CDR3 protein: CASSRAGDTEAFF; CDR3 DNA: TGTGCCAGCAGCCGGGCGGGGGACACTGAAGCTTTCTTT; J gene: TRBJ1-1; D gene: NA; clone size: few; V gene: TRBV27
CDR3 protein: CSARERGWPGANVLTF; CDR3 DNA: TGCAGTGCTCGGGAAAGGGGTTGGCCTGGGGCCAACGTCCTGACTTTC; J gene: TRBJ2-6; D gene: NA; clone size: few; V gene: TRBV20-1